Following are 2 T cell receptor beta chains from one sample sequenced in a study of T cell responses to AZD1222 COVID-19 vaccine. Repertoires were generated with immunoSEQ multiplex PCR, while TCRdb's copy carries only in-frame clones and drops some. The sample has about 140,000 clones, 80% to 90% seen once. The material sequenced was peripheral blood, taken on day 0 of AZD1222 vaccination. These receptors were taken from an adult in good health.

This rearrangement joins TRBV4-1 to TRBJ2-3, with D uncertain. Germline-derived CDR1 and CDR2 are MGHRA and YSYEKL. V was trimmed by 4 bases and J by 4 bases, leaving 9 bases between them. The length of the CDR3 is 13 residues. This CDR3 is CASSRELSDTQYF. The CDR3 DNA is TGCGCCAGCAGCCGAGAACTATCAGATACGCAGTATTTT.

To note about this clone: This same CDR3 is encoded by further DNA sequences in the sample. V gene TRBV19 combines with J gene TRBJ2-1; D may be TRBD2 (5 bases). CDR3 length: 15 amino acids. Germline CDR1 LNHDA, CDR2 SQIVND (reference sequence). Trimming took 1 base from V and 0 from J, leaving 7 bases between them. In DNA, the CDR3 is TGTGCCAGTAGTATAGCGGGAAGCTCCTACAATGAGCAGTTCTTC. Its translation: CASSIAGSSYNEQFF.